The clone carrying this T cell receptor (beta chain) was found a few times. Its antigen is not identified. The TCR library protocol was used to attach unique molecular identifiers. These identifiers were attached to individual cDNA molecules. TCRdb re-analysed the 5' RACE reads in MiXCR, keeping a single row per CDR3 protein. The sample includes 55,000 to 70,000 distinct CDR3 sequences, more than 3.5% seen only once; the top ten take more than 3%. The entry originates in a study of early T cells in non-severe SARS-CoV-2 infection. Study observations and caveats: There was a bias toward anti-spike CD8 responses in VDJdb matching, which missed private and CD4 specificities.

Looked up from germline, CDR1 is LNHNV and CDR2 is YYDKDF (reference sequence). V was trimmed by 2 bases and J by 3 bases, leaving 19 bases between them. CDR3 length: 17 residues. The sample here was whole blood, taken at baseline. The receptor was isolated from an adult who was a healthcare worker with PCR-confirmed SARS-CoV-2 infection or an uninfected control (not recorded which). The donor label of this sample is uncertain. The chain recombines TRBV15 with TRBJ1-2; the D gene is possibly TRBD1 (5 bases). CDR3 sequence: CATSRPIGGRSHYGYTF. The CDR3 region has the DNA TGTGCCACCAGCAGACCCATCGGGGGGAGATCACACTATGGCTACACCTTC.